Presented here are 8 T cell receptor beta chains from one specimen sequenced in a study of cytomegalovirus exposure and HLA in healthy donors. The PCR contained 60 Vbeta and 13 Jbeta primers. The data were produced by immunoSEQ multiplex PCR, yet TCRdb's version contains in-frame clones alone and is incomplete. The sample holds under 200,000 clones, about three quarters seen once. The sample taken for sequencing was PBMCs. Source of these receptors: a woman in her thirties in good health and CMV-seronegative.

This clone was observed a handful of times. This chain connects TRBV5-1 to TRBJ2-2, with D maybe TRBD1 (6 bases). The CDR3 length is 16 residues. V lost 0 bases and J lost 0, with 9 bases in between. The germline gives CDR1 SGHRS, CDR2 YFSETQ. The CDR3, as DNA: TGCGCCAGCAGCTTGGTGGGGGCGCCGAACACCGGGGAGCTGTTTTTT. It is translated as CASSLVGAPNTGELFF.

The V gene is TRBV5-1, the J gene TRBJ2-5; D is unclear. CDR1 SGHRS and CDR2 YFSETQ come from the germline V gene. The V gene lost 0 bases and the J gene lost 2 bases, with 8 bases spanning the gap. The CDR3 has 14 amino acids. The CDR3 DNA follows: TGCGCCAGCAGCTTGGAGTACAGACAAGAGACCCAGTACTTC. Amino acid sequence: CASSLEYRQETQYF.

This chain uses TRBV7-2 with TRBJ1-3; D ambiguous. This CDR3 spans 16 amino acids. Germline CDR1 reads SGHTA; CDR2 reads FQGNSA. Trimming removed 4 bases at V and 7 bases at J, with 20 bases between. The CDR3 bases are TGTGCCAGCAGCTCCTCGGACTCCTCCAGCCCCAACACCATATATTTT. It encodes CASSSSDSSSPNTIYF. The complete variable domain, with remaining parts taken from reference TRBV7-2 and TRBJ1-3, reads GAGVSQSPSNKVTEKGKDVELRCDPISGHTALYWYRQSLGQGLEFLIYFQGNSAPDKSGLPSDRFSAERTGGSVSTLTIQRTQQEDSAVYLCASSSSDSSSPNTIYFGEGSWLTVV.

J is TRBJ1-4 and V is TRBV12-5; possibly TRBD1 for D (5 bases). Germline-derived CDR1 and CDR2 are LGHNT and FRNRAP. This CDR3 is built from 12 residues. CDR3 nucleotides: TGTGCCCTGGCAGGGACTAATGAAAAACTGTTTTTT. It is translated as CALAGTNEKLFF.

This sequence joins TRBV29-1 and TRBJ2-7, with a tentative D call TRBD1 (7 bases). Trimming stripped 7 bases from V and 2 bases from J, with 18 bases between. The CDR3 runs 14 residues. CDR1 is SQVTM and CDR2 is ANQGSEA in the germline V gene. CDR3 loop: CSATLTGRPYEQYF. The CDR3 DNA sequence: TGCAGCGCTACCCTGACAGGGAGGCCCTACGAGCAGTACTTC.

The rearrangement joins TRBV5-1 to TRBJ2-5; TRBD1 matches 10 bases. The CDR3 extends over 15 amino acids. The V and J ends lost 0 bases and 3 bases, in that order; junction bases with no gene match: 2. The germline V gene has CDR1 SGHRS and CDR2 YFSETQ. The CDR3 here is CASSLGGTGEETQYF. CDR3 DNA: TGCGCCAGCAGCTTGGGAGGGACAGGGGAAGAGACCCAGTACTTC.

The chain is built from TRBV19 and TRBJ1-1, with D possibly matching TRBD1 (5 bases). The V end lost 5 bases, the J end lost 1 base, and 14 bases lay between the germline ends. CDR3 length: 15 amino acids. Germline CDR1 is LNHDA and CDR2 is SQIVND (reference sequence). The chain's CDR3 is CASSGGGWANTEAFF. The DNA of the CDR3 is TGTGCCAGTAGTGGGGGGGGTTGGGCGAACACTGAAGCTTTCTTT.

This clone was observed a handful of times. CDR3 amino acids: CASTASNQPQHF. DNA for the CDR3: TGTGCCAGCACTGCGAGCAATCAGCCCCAGCATTTT. The chain carries TRBV28 and TRBJ1-5; D remains unclear. Germline V CDR1 and CDR2: MDHEN, SYDVKM. The CDR3 spans 12 residues. Trimming cost V 7 bases and J 1 base, with 5 bases left between them.